What follows are 29 T cell receptor beta chains derived from one specimen sequenced in a study of blood T cell repertoires in COVID-19. The method was immunoSEQ multiplex PCR; TCRdb's version includes in-frame clones alone and lacks a portion of them. The sample records hundreds of thousands of clones, nearly 90% being singletons. The sample taken for sequencing was peripheral blood. The source is a man in his late teens or twenties with COVID-19, enrolled during active disease.

The chain is built from TRBV9 and TRBJ2-7; D is unclear. From germline, CDR1 is SGDLS and CDR2 YYNGEE. The CDR3 loop spans 13 amino acids. V was cut by 1 base and J by 6 bases, with 11 bases left in between. The CDR3 protein is CASSVTPSSEQYF. The CDR3 region has the DNA TGTGCCAGCAGCGTAACCCCGAGTAGCGAGCAGTACTTC. Full variable domain (remainder filled in from reference TRBV9 and TRBJ2-7): DSGVTQTPKHLITATGQRVTLRCSPRSGDLSVYWYQQSLDQGLQFLIQYYNGEERAKGNILERFSAQQFPDLHSELNLSSLELGDSALYFCASSVTPSSEQYFGPGTRLTVT.

The chain couples TRBV21-1 to TRBJ1-5; TRBD1 reflects the table's D call only, with no check against the DNA. TRBV21-1 is annotated as a pseudogene. The CDR3 has 16 amino acids. The CDR3 DNA is TGTGCCAGCAGCACTCCGACGACAGGGCCCTATCAGCCCCAGCATTTT. Amino acid sequence: CASSTPTTGPYQPQHF.

V usage is TRBV30 and J usage is TRBJ2-7; 11 nucleotides agree with TRBD1. In germline, CDR1 is GTSNPN, CDR2 SVGIG (reference sequence). V dropped 2 bases and J dropped 3; count of bases not matched to a gene: 27. CDR3 length: 22 residues. The CDR3 DNA follows: TGTGCCTGGAGTACGGTTGGGACAGGGGGAAAACTTACTAGCGCCCCTCTCTACGAGCAGTACTTC. Its protein is CAWSTVGTGGKLTSAPLYEQYF.

The chain recombines TRBV19 with TRBJ1-2; D remains ambiguous. The germline CDR1 and CDR2 sequences are LNHDA and SQIVND (reference sequence). Trimming removed 9 bases from V and 11 bases from J, with 31 bases in between. The CDR3 totals 16 residues. The CDR3 region is CARQNEALRAPMRYTF. CDR3 nucleotide sequence: TGTGCCAGGCAAAACGAAGCCTTGAGGGCCCCTATGCGGTACACCTTC.

The V gene is TRBV5-1, the J gene TRBJ2-1, with 7 nucleotides matching TRBD2. The CDR3 has 15 residues. Germline CDR1 reads SGHRS; CDR2 reads YFSETQ. The J segment lost 4 bases and the V segment lost 4 bases, leaving 8 bases of the junction unmatched. The CDR3, as DNA: TGCGCCAGCAGCCCCTCTAGCGGCCCATACAATGAGCAGTTCTTC. It translates to CASSPSSGPYNEQFF.

CDR3: CASSLSSGRTDTQYF. The CDR3 coding sequence is TGTGCCAGCAGCTTATCTAGCGGGAGGACAGATACGCAGTATTTT. The chain couples TRBV7-9 to TRBJ2-3, with 11 positions matching TRBD2. The CDR3 totals 15 residues. Unmatched junction bases numbered 1, after V lost 2 bases and J lost 3 bases. The germline gives CDR1 SEHNR, CDR2 FQNEAQ (reference sequence).

The chain links TRBV24-1 to TRBJ2-2; the D is unclear. The CDR3 spans 12 residues. Germline V CDR1 and CDR2: KGHDR, SFDVKD. Trimming removed 9 bases at V and 5 bases at J, with 9 bases between. CDR3 DNA sequence: TGTGCCACCGGGCGTGGGACCGGGGAGCTGTTTTTT. Amino acids: CATGRGTGELFF.

The chain carries TRBV30 and TRBJ2-7, with 7 positions matching TRBD1. V lost 2 bases, J lost 7 bases, and 8 bases stayed unmatched. This CDR3 comprises 13 residues. Germline V gene data show CDR1 as GTSNPN and CDR2 as SVGIG (reference sequence). DNA of the CDR3: TGTGCCTGGAGTTCACAGGGGTCTTTTGAGCAGTACTTC. Its protein product is CAWSSQGSFEQYF.

This chain uses TRBV4-1 with TRBJ2-5; 10 bases map to TRBD2. CDR3 length equals 16 residues. V lost 2 bases, J lost 4 bases, and 7 bases stayed unmatched. The germline V gene encodes CDR1 MGHRA and CDR2 YSYEKL. CDR3 protein: CASSQPLAGVAETQYF. The DNA for the CDR3 is TGCGCCAGCAGCCAACCTCTAGCGGGAGTGGCAGAGACCCAGTACTTC.

The chain has TRBV19 and TRBJ1-2, with TRBD1 matching over 7 bases. Germline assignment: CDR1 LNHDA and CDR2 SQIVND (reference sequence). The J segment lost 6 bases and the V segment lost 8 bases, leaving 9 bases of the junction unmatched. The CDR3 consists of 13 residues. The CDR3 loop reads CASHEQTGNGYTF. Here the CDR3 DNA reads TGTGCCAGTCACGAACAGACAGGGAATGGCTACACCTTC.

This sequence joins TRBV10-2 and TRBJ2-2, with 11 positions matching TRBD1. The CDR3 is 16 residues long. The germline CDR1 and CDR2 sequences are WSHSY and SAAADI. Trimming removed 6 bases from V and 3 bases from J; junction bases left unmatched: 6. The chain's CDR3 is CASRPGQGADTGELFF. CDR3 nucleotide sequence: TGCGCCAGCAGACCTGGACAGGGGGCAGACACCGGGGAGCTGTTTTTT.

This clone was counted only a few times. The CDR3 here is CASSLQGVNEKLFF. CDR3 in DNA: TGTGCCAGTAGCCTACAGGGGGTAAATGAAAAACTGTTTTTT. The gene calls are TRBV19 and TRBJ1-4; 8 nucleotides match TRBD1. The V gene end was trimmed by 6 bases and the J gene end by 5 bases; junction bases not matched to a gene: 5. Germline CDR1 reads LNHDA; CDR2 reads SQIVND (reference sequence). The length of the CDR3 is 14 residues.

The V gene is TRBV4-1, the J gene TRBJ2-7; 8 positions match TRBD2. The junction had 7 bases not matched to a gene; V was cut back by 1 base and J by 2 bases. CDR3 size: 16 residues. Germline CDR1 reads MGHRA; CDR2 reads YSYEKL. The CDR3 is CASSQAELAVTYEQYF. CDR3 in DNA: TGCGCCAGCAGCCAAGCGGAACTAGCGGTAACCTACGAGCAGTACTTC.

The chain employs TRBV13 and TRBJ2-2; D call uncertain. This CDR3 comprises 13 residues. Germline CDR1 reads PRHDT; CDR2 reads FYEKMQ (reference sequence). Trimming shortened V by 3 bases and J by 1 base, and 3 bases separated the two germline ends. CDR3 sequence reads: CASSFGNTGELFF. The CDR3 nucleotides read TGTGCCAGCAGCTTCGGGAACACCGGGGAGCTGTTTTTT.

The V and J genes are TRBV19 and TRBJ1-2; 8 positions match TRBD1. CDR1 and CDR2 from the germline V gene are LNHDA and SQIVND (reference sequence). With 5 bases clipped from V and 5 bases from J, the junction kept 4 bases outside the gene matches. This CDR3 comprises 13 residues. The CDR3 DNA reads TGTGCCAGTAGTCCCGGGACAGGTTATGGCTACACCTTC. Translation: CASSPGTGYGYTF.

V gene TRBV6-1 combines with J gene TRBJ2-7, with a tentative D call TRBD2 (6 bases). The CDR3 runs 14 residues. V was shortened by 2 bases and J by 3 bases, with 11 bases between the two germline ends. Germline V gene data show CDR1 as MNHNS and CDR2 as SASEGT. In DNA, the CDR3 is TGTGCCAGCAGTGAACAGGGAGGTTTCTACGAGCAGTACTTC. Translating gives CASSEQGGFYEQYF.

The chain is built from TRBV7-2 and TRBJ2-7; D perhaps matches TRBD1 (6 bases). CDR1 and CDR2 from the germline V gene are SGHTA and FQGNSA. Trimming stripped 5 bases from V and 8 bases from J, with 13 bases between. The CDR3 is made up of 12 amino acids. The CDR3 DNA follows: TGTGCCAGCAGCCCGGACAGCTTTAAGCAGTACTTC. Amino acid sequence: CASSPDSFKQYF. Full variable domain (missing parts from reference TRBV7-2 and TRBJ2-7): GAGVSQSPSNKVTEKGKDVELRCDPISGHTALYWYRQSLGQGLEFLIYFQGNSAPDKSGLPSDRFSAERTGGSVSTLTIQRTQQEDSAVYLCASSPDSFKQYFGPGTRLTVT.

The rearrangement uses TRBV2 and TRBJ1-1; D unresolved. Germline lookup yields CDR1 SNHLY and CDR2 FYNNEI. Deletions cut 4 bases from V and 1 base from J, with 10 bases between. The CDR3 is made up of 14 amino acids. Written as DNA, the CDR3 is TGTGCCAGCAGTGGTCAGGCAGGGAACACTGAAGCTTTCTTT. Translated, it gives CASSGQAGNTEAFF.

This chain joins TRBV6-2 or TRBV6-3 and TRBJ2-3, with D perhaps matching TRBD2 (7 bases). Between the trimmed V and J ends, which lost 5 bases and 6 bases, there was a span of 24 bases. From germline, CDR1 is MNHEY and CDR2 SVGEGT. The CDR3 is made up of 17 amino acids. The CDR3, as DNA: TGTGCCAGCAGTCAAAACTCAATGGGGGGGGGCCAGGATACGCAGTATTTT. It yields the protein CASSQNSMGGGQDTQYF.

The V gene is TRBV6-5, the J gene TRBJ2-1; 13 nucleotides agree with TRBD2. CDR3 length: 14 amino acids. The J segment lost 6 bases and the V segment lost 5 bases, leaving 1 base of the junction unmatched. Per germline, CDR1 MNHEY and CDR2 SVGAGI. Here the CDR3 DNA reads TGTGCCAGCAGTCGGACTAGCGGGAGCAATGAGCAGTTCTTC. Its protein product is CASSRTSGSNEQFF.

The chain recombines TRBV5-1 with TRBJ2-2; D is possibly TRBD2 (6 bases). Trimming left V 4 bases short and J 7 bases short, with 14 bases between. This CDR3 is 14 amino acids long. The germline CDR1 and CDR2 sequences are SGHRS and YFSETQ. Written as DNA, the CDR3 is TGCGCCAGCAGCCCGAGGACGGAGGGCGGGGAGCTGTTTTTT. Its translation: CASSPRTEGGELFF.

The rearrangement links TRBV29-1 to TRBJ2-1, with D possibly matching TRBD1 (6 bases). V lost 7 bases to trimming and J lost 7 bases, with 14 bases between them. CDR3 length equals 12 residues. Germline lookup yields CDR1 SQVTM and CDR2 ANQGSEA. The CDR3, as DNA: TGCAGCGCAGGAAACAGGGATAATGAGCAGTTCTTC. This sequence encodes CSAGNRDNEQFF.

In nucleotides, the CDR3 is TGTGCCAGCAGCTCGGGGGGCGGGGGCCACCAAGAGACCCAGTACTTC. Translated, it gives CASSSGGGGHQETQYF. The V gene is TRBV11-2, the J gene TRBJ2-5; maybe TRBD2 (7 bases). Germline-derived CDR1 and CDR2 are SGHAT and FQNNGV. The V end was cut by 4 bases, the J end by 0 bases, with 15 bases between. The CDR3 consists of 16 residues.

The chain joins TRBV19 to TRBJ1-5; the match to TRBD1 covers 7 bases. The length of the CDR3 is 15 residues. Germline CDR1 reads LNHDA; CDR2 reads SQIVND (reference sequence). V lost 7 bases and J lost 4; bases outside the gene matches: 10. In nucleotides, the CDR3 is TGTGCCAGTATTGAGCAGGGGGTAGGAAATCAGCCCCAGCATTTT. Protein product: CASIEQGVGNQPQHF.

This clone was seen only once. The CDR3 spells CASRRTSGPINEQFF. The CDR3 coding sequence is TGTGCCAGCAGGAGGACTAGCGGGCCGATCAATGAGCAGTTCTTC. The rearrangement uses TRBV2 and TRBJ2-1; 11 bases are shared with TRBD2. The CDR3 consists of 15 residues. Germline V lookup: CDR1 SNHLY, CDR2 FYNNEI. With 6 bases clipped from V and 6 bases from J, the junction kept 7 bases outside the gene matches.

This chain uses TRBV24-1 with TRBJ1-2; TRBD1 might be the D (6 bases). CDR1 KGHDR and CDR2 SFDVKD come from the germline V gene. The CDR3 extends over 14 amino acids. V lost 0 bases and J 3 bases, leaving 7 bases between the germline ends. Here the CDR3 reads CATSDLAGDYGYTF. The CDR3 nucleotides read TGTGCCACCAGTGATTTGGCAGGGGACTATGGCTACACCTTC.

The sample holds one count of this clone. The CDR3 reads CASSIDWGVQRWTDYGYTF. The CDR3, as DNA: TGTGCCAGTAGTATAGACTGGGGAGTGCAGAGGTGGACGGACTATGGCTACACCTTC. The chain has TRBV19 and TRBJ1-2; D ambiguous. CDR1 is LNHDA, CDR2 SQIVND, per germline (reference sequence). This CDR3 contains 19 residues. The germline V and J ends were trimmed by 0 bases and 3 bases, with 23 bases remaining between them.

Concerning this clone itself: Different DNA sequences within this sample yield the same CDR3. The genes are TRBV4-1 and TRBJ1-5; D not certain. Trimming took off 0 bases at V and 7 bases at J, with 7 bases between the two ends. Germline V gene lookup returns CDR1 MGHRA and CDR2 YSYEKL. The CDR3 length is 13 residues. CDR3 bases: TGCGCCAGCAGCCAAGAGGCAGGACAGCCCCAGCATTTT. This sequence encodes CASSQEAGQPQHF.

V gene TRBV7-8 combines with J gene TRBJ2-1, with TRBD2 matching 10 bases. Per the germline V gene, CDR1 is SGHVS and CDR2 is FQNEAQ. J gave up 7 bases and V 5 bases, and 8 bases lay outside the gene matches. There are 15 residues in the CDR3. This CDR3 reads CASSTASGSWNEQFF. In DNA form, the CDR3 reads TGTGCCAGCAGCACCGCTAGCGGGAGTTGGAATGAGCAGTTCTTC.